This T cell receptor beta chain was observed in a study of T cell responses to AZD1222 COVID-19 vaccine. Findings and caveats of the study: CD4 TCRs covered the whole spike, strongest at regions 160-218 and 743-854.

Note on this clone: Its target is not known.

Data came from immunoSEQ multiplex PCR; TCRdb stores just in-frame clones and leaves some out. The sample holds 170,000 or so clones, about 93% seen once. The receptor was isolated from an adult who received the MenACWY meningococcal vaccine as a control. Sequenced here: peripheral blood, sampled 28 days after the second dose of the MenACWY control vaccine.

CDR3 loop: CASRGGSNYGYTF. As DNA, the CDR3 is TGTGCCAGCAGAGGGGGGTCCAACTATGGCTACACCTTC. This chain joins TRBV7-2 and TRBJ1-2; D might be TRBD1 (6 bases). V lost 6 bases and J lost 2, with 10 bases in between. CDR1 and CDR2 (germline): SGHTA, FQGNSA. The CDR3 has 13 amino acids.